Listed here are 18 T cell receptor beta chains from one sample, sequenced in a study of neurological immune-mediated disorders. Noted time point: longitudinal time-point 1 (baseline). Using its own MiXCR run on the 5' RACE reads, TCRdb lists one record per CDR3 protein. Counted here are around 71,000 distinct CDR3 sequences, around 13% occurring once; the ten biggest clones make up approximately 4.2%. Sequenced: PBMCs. These receptor sequences come from a female donor with HTLV-1-associated myelopathy (HAM/TSP).

In this sample, this clonotype turned up many times. The chain uses TRBV5-1 and TRBJ2-3; TRBD2 agrees at 7 bases. The germline V gene encodes CDR1 SGHRS and CDR2 YFSETQ. V shed 2 bases and J 5 bases; nucleotides not matched to a gene: 8. The CDR3 consists of 15 residues. Here the CDR3 DNA reads TGCGCCAGCAGCTTCTTTGGGGGGGGGATAGATACGCAGTATTTT. Residues: CASSFFGGGIDTQYF. The full variable domain, with the rest looked up from reference TRBV5-1 and TRBJ2-3, is KAGVTQTPRYLIKTRGQQVTLSCSPISGHRSVSWYQQTPGQGLQFLFEYFSETQRNKGNFPGRFSGRQFSNSRSEMNVSTLELGDSALYLCASSFFGGGIDTQYFGPGTRLTVL.

The V gene is TRBV11-2, the J gene TRBJ2-5, with 9 bases identical to TRBD1. Germline lookup yields CDR1 SGHAT and CDR2 FQNNGV. The CDR3 extends over 18 amino acids. J gave up 2 bases and V 0 bases, and 10 bases lay outside the gene matches. The CDR3 sequence: CASSLDSVDRGVQETQYF. The CDR3 DNA reads TGTGCCAGCAGCTTAGATAGTGTGGACAGGGGTGTTCAAGAGACCCAGTACTTC.

In this sample, this clonotype turned up many times. The chain recombines TRBV28 with TRBJ2-7; D might be TRBD2 (5 bases). Germline CDR1 and CDR2: MDHEN and SYDVKM. The CDR3 contains 13 residues. Trimming took off 2 bases at V and 1 base at J, with 6 bases between the two ends. CDR3 loop: CASSLPGSYEQYF. The CDR3 DNA reads TGTGCCAGCAGTTTACCGGGGTCCTACGAGCAGTACTTC.

This clonotype was seen at least ten times. V gene TRBV5-1 combines with J gene TRBJ2-2; weak D call: TRBD1 (5 bases). Germline values: CDR1 SGHRS, CDR2 YFSETQ. The CDR3 contains 14 residues. V was clipped by 2 bases and J by 5 bases, with 10 bases between them. In DNA form, the CDR3 reads TGCGCCAGCAGCTTCCAGGACATAACCGGGGAGCTGTTTTTT. Protein sequence: CASSFQDITGELFF.

Only a few counts were recorded for this clonotype. This chain uses TRBV7-2 with TRBJ2-5; D is unresolved. From germline, CDR1 is SGHTA and CDR2 FQGNSA. The CDR3 totals 12 residues. Trimming pared 2 bases from V and 5 bases from J, leaving 6 bases between. The DNA for the CDR3 is TGTGCCAGCAGCTTATCGACGGAGACCCAGTACTTC. It encodes CASSLSTETQYF. The variable domain in full, completed from reference TRBV7-2 and TRBJ2-5, reads GAGVSQSPSNKVTEKGKDVELRCDPISGHTALYWYRQSLGQGLEFLIYFQGNSAPDKSGLPSDRFSAERTGGSVSTLTIQRTQQEDSAVYLCASSLSTETQYFGPGTRLLVL.

Ten or more counts support this clonotype. The chain carries TRBV12-3 or TRBV12-4 and TRBJ2-3, with 10 bases aligning to TRBD1. This CDR3 region has 17 residues. J was trimmed by 5 bases and V by 3 bases; bases with no gene match: 11. CDR3 coding DNA: TGTGCCAGCAGTTTTCAAACTGGGACAGGGGAAAAAGATACGCAGTATTTT. Amino acids: CASSFQTGTGEKDTQYF.

This clonotype was seen a few times. The J gene is TRBJ1-5, the V gene TRBV5-1; D is unresolved. Germline values: CDR1 SGHRS, CDR2 YFSETQ. The CDR3 runs 15 residues. V was pared by 4 bases and J by 0 bases, with 11 bases between. The CDR3 nucleotides are TGCGCCAGCAGCCCGTTCGGGTATAGCAATCAGCCCCAGCATTTT. This translates into CASSPFGYSNQPQHF.

This clonotype was observed many times. The J gene is TRBJ2-1, the V gene TRBV11-2; D gene unclear. V lost 1 base and J lost 9, with 7 bases in between. CDR1 and CDR2 from the germline V gene are SGHAT and FQNNGV. The length of the CDR3 is 12 residues. The CDR3 region is CASSLVGSEQFF. The CDR3 coding sequence is TGTGCCAGCAGCTTAGTTGGGTCTGAGCAGTTCTTC.

Many counts were recorded for this clonotype. This chain links TRBV5-1 with TRBJ2-3; 14 positions match TRBD2. The CDR3 covers 16 residues. Germline V gene lookup returns CDR1 SGHRS and CDR2 YFSETQ. V gave up 7 bases and J gave up 3 bases; unmatched junction bases: 7. The CDR3 nucleotides read TGCGCCAGCCGGCGGACTAGCGGGGGGCCGACAGATACGCAGTATTTT. This gives the protein CASRRTSGGPTDTQYF.

The sample holds many counts of this clonotype. This sequence joins TRBV6-6 and TRBJ2-2, with D unclear. The CDR3 loop spans 13 amino acids. Trimming shortened V by 0 bases and J by 6 bases, and 5 bases separated the two germline ends. CDR1 and CDR2 from the germline V gene are MNHNY and SVGAGI (reference sequence). The CDR3 sequence: CASSYSSPGELFF. The CDR3 bases are TGTGCCAGCAGTTACTCCAGTCCCGGGGAGCTGTTTTTT.

This clonotype came up many times. The rearrangement links TRBV20-1 to TRBJ1-1; possible D gene TRBD1, 5 bases. Per germline, CDR1 DFQATT and CDR2 SNEGSKA (reference sequence). V was pared by 5 bases and J by 4 bases, with 14 bases between. The CDR3 is made up of 13 amino acids. CDR3 residues: CSARGGLGTEAFF. CDR3 in DNA: TGCAGTGCTCGGGGGGGTCTCGGCACTGAAGCTTTCTTT.

This clonotype was observed at least ten times. The V and J genes are TRBV18 and TRBJ2-7, with TRBD2 matching 7 bases. With 3 bases clipped from V and 0 bases from J, the junction kept 5 bases outside the gene matches. Per the germline V gene, CDR1 is KGHSH and CDR2 is LQKENI. The length of the CDR3 is 15 residues. The CDR3 reads CASSPSTSASYEQYF. DNA of the CDR3: TGTGCCAGCTCACCTTCAACTAGCGCCTCCTACGAGCAGTACTTC.

There are many counts of this clonotype. The V call is TRBV4-3, the J call TRBJ2-3, with 7 bases aligning to TRBD1. This CDR3 is built from 14 residues. V gave up 7 bases and J gave up 4 bases; unmatched junction bases: 8. Germline V gene lookup returns CDR1 LGHNA and CDR2 YSLEER. The CDR3, as DNA: TGCGCCAGCACCCGGGACAGTTTTTCAGATACGCAGTATTTT. Translated: CASTRDSFSDTQYF.

Ten or more counts support this clonotype. V is TRBV12-3 or TRBV12-4 and J is TRBJ2-6; the D is unclear. The CDR3 has 14 residues. V lost 6 bases and J 0 bases, leaving 6 bases between the germline ends. The CDR3 protein is CASRESSGANVLTF. CDR3 DNA sequence: TGTGCCAGCAGAGAGAGCTCTGGGGCCAACGTCCTGACTTTC.

This clonotype was detected many times. The rearrangement links TRBV7-9 to TRBJ2-7; D uncertain. Deletions cut 5 bases from V and 4 bases from J, with 9 bases between. CDR1 is SEHNR and CDR2 is FQNEAQ in the germline V gene (reference sequence). The CDR3 runs to 12 residues. The CDR3 loop reads CASSPLRYEQYF. As DNA, the CDR3 is TGTGCCAGCAGCCCGTTGAGATACGAGCAGTACTTC.

The sample holds many counts of this clonotype. The chain links TRBV15 to TRBJ1-1, with TRBD1 as a possible D gene (5 bases). This CDR3 has 16 amino acids. Germline V gene data show CDR1 as LNHNV and CDR2 as YYDKDF (reference sequence). V lost 3 bases and J 3 bases, leaving 17 bases between the germline ends. The CDR3 coding sequence is TGTGCCACCAGCAGGGGGGGGGAAGGGTCGGACACTGAAGCTTTCTTT. Its translation is CATSRGGEGSDTEAFF. The complete variable domain, with remaining parts taken from reference TRBV15 and TRBJ1-1, reads DAMVIQNPRYQVTQFGKPVTLSCSQTLNHNVMYWYQQKSSQAPKLLFHYYDKDFNNEADTPDNFQSRRPNTSFCFLDIRSPGLGDTAMYLCATSRGGEGSDTEAFFGQGTRLTVV.

There are many counts of this clonotype. The rearrangement links TRBV28 to TRBJ2-1; TRBD1 is a possible D gene (5 bases). Trimming left V 2 bases short and J 8 bases short, with 10 bases between. Per germline, CDR1 MDHEN and CDR2 SYDVKM. CDR3 length: 13 amino acids. The CDR3 sequence: CASSLRWGYEQFF. The CDR3 DNA follows: TGTGCCAGCAGTTTAAGATGGGGCTATGAGCAGTTCTTC.

There are many counts of this clonotype. This chain connects TRBV9 to TRBJ2-3; 7 nucleotides line up with TRBD2. The CDR3 runs to 18 residues. Losses at the gene ends were 0 bases for V and 3 bases for J; bases not matched to a gene: 13. Germline CDR1 reads SGDLS; CDR2 reads YYNGEE. This CDR3 reads CASSVAPHQAGRTDTQYF. In nucleotides, the CDR3 is TGTGCCAGCAGCGTAGCTCCCCACCAAGCGGGGCGGACAGATACGCAGTATTTT.